Included here is one T cell receptor (beta chain) sequence, with context. Germline CDR1 is KGHDR and CDR2 is SFDVKD. This CDR3 is built from 13 residues. V was clipped by 10 bases and J by 6 bases; unmatched bases: 7. Methods used by the authors: Estimation of nucleated cell counts relied on the amplification of reference gene primers. The table came from immunoSEQ multiplex PCR; TCRdb's copy has only in-frame clones and leaves some out. V and J calls and clone size follow that table, whereas D and trimming were derived from the DNA. The sample records 140,000 or so clones, about 90% being singletons. These data originate in a study of blood T cell repertoires in COVID-19. On the study more broadly: The origin of the acute and convalescent COVID-19 samples was the United States, Italy and Spain. The cDNA or gDNA used as material had been derived from T cells, B-cell-depleted T cells, or PBMCs.

The chain combines TRBV24-1 with TRBJ2-3; TRBD2 matches at 9 bases. The origin of this receptor is a man aged 55 to 69 with active or convalescent COVID-19. The specimen sequenced was peripheral blood. The CDR3, as DNA: TGTGCCACTTCGGCTAGCGGGGCGGATACGCAGTATTTT. Translated: CATSASGADTQYF.